This T cell receptor beta chain was recorded in a study of Ad26.COV2.S vaccination and SARS-CoV-2 variants. TCRdb's copy holds only in-frame clones and misses some; the assay was immunoSEQ multiplex PCR. The table has over 400,000 clones, approximately 92% seen once. The CDR3 runs 15 residues. Germline V CDR1 and CDR2: SGHTA, FQGNSA. J gave up 6 bases and V 4 bases, and 7 bases lay outside the gene matches. Treatment: around 19 received Ad26.COV2.S at low or high dose, single or two shots; 5 received placebo; per-sample allocation not given. Sampling happened 63 days after the first vaccine or placebo injection.

The chain recombines TRBV7-2 with TRBJ2-1; TRBD2 matches at 9 bases. The sequence derives from a person aged 18-65 years who received the Ad26.COV2.S COVID-19 vaccine or a placebo. The sequencing here drew on peripheral blood, taken in a trial of Ad26.COV2.S vaccine versus placebo. CDR3 loop: CASSSLWRGGNEQFF. The CDR3 bases are TGTGCCAGCAGCTCTCTCTGGCGGGGGGGCAATGAGCAGTTCTTC. Looking up the rest from reference TRBV7-2 and TRBJ2-1 gives the full variable domain: GAGVSQSPSNKVTEKGKDVELRCDPISGHTALYWYRQSLGQGLEFLIYFQGNSAPDKSGLPSDRFSAERTGGSVSTLTIQRTQQEDSAVYLCASSSLWRGGNEQFFGPGTRLTVL.